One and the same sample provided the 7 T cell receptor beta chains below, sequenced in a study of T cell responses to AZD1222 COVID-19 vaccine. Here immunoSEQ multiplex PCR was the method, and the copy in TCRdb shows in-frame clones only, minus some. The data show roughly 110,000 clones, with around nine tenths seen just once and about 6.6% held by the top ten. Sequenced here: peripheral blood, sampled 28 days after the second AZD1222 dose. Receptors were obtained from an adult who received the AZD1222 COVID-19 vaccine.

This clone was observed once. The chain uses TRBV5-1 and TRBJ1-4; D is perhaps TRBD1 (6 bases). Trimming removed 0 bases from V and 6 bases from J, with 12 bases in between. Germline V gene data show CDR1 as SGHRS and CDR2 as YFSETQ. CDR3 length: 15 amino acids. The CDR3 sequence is CASSLAGGAHEKLFF. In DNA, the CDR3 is TGCGCCAGCAGCTTGGCGGGGGGGGCGCATGAAAAACTGTTTTTT.

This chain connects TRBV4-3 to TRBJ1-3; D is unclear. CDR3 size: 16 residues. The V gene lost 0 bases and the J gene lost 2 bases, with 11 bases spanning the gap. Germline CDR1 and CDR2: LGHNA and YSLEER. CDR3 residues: CASSQDAQRPGNTIYF. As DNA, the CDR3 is TGCGCCAGCAGCCAAGATGCTCAGCGCCCTGGAAACACCATATATTTT.

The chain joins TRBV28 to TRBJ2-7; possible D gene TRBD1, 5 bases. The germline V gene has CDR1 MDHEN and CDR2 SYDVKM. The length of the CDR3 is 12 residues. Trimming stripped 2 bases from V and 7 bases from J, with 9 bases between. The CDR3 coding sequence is TGTGCCAGCAGTTTAAGGGGTTGGGAGCAGTACTTC. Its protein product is CASSLRGWEQYF.

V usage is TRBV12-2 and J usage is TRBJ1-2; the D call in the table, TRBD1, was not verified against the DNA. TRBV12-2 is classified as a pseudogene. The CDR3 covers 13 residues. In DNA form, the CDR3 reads TGTGCAGCCCTGGGTCCGGGACAGGGCGGCTACACCTTC. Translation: CAALGPGQGGYTF.

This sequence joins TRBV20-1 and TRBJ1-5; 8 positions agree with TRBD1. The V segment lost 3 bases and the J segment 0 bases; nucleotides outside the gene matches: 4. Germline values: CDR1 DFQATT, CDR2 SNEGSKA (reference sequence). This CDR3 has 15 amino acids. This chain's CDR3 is CSASVGQDSNQPQHF. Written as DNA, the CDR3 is TGCAGTGCTAGTGTGGGACAGGATAGCAATCAGCCCCAGCATTTT.

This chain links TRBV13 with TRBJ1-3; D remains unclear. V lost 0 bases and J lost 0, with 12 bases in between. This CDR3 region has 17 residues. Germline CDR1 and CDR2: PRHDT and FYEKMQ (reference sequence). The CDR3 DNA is TGTGCCAGCAGCTTAGGCCTTAGGGAAAGCTCTGGAAACACCATATATTTT. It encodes CASSLGLRESSGNTIYF.

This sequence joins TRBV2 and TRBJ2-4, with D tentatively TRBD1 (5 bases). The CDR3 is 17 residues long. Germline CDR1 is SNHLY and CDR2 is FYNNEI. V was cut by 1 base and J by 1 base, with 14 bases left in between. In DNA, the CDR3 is TGTGCCAGCAGTGAAGTTAGGGGCAGGTCGGCCAAAAACATTCAGTACTTC. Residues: CASSEVRGRSAKNIQYF.